The sequence of this T cell receptor (beta chain) was determined in a study of blood T cell repertoires in COVID-19 (dated by TCRdb to about 2020). About the investigation overall: Collaborator samples came from the United States, Italy and Spain and covered acute and convalescent phases of COVID-19. HLA class I and class II types, where available, came from metadata supplied by the sample provider rather than from assay-based typing. Samples were obtained from the ongoing ImmuneRACE study (first 160 participants) and from 950 to 1,500 subjects provided by 6 global collaborators. Nearly every sample came with metadata listing a de-identified subject ID, COVID-19 status, age in years and sex. The prospective study material was composed of cDNA or gDNA derived from T cells, B-cell-depleted T cells, or PBMCs. The repertoires were released in a freely available public database intended as a resource for research on the immune response to SARS-CoV-2. The dataset comprised deeply sampled blood TCRbeta repertoires from subjects exposed to, actively infected with, or recovered from COVID-19.

Study-wide conclusions, independent of this receptor: Clinical and demographic metadata were provided uncurated, with the amount varying by source and participant.

The CDR3 covers 15 residues, taking in both the cysteine and the phenylalanine. The only DNA kept is the CDR3, 45 bases in frame from the first base. V is cut back by 3 bases and J by 1 base, with 2 bases in the junction unmatched. From the germline V gene, CDR1 is SGHAT and CDR2 is FQNNGV. Enrolling through a virtual design, the prospective study's participants ranged in age from roughly 18 to 95 years and lived across about two dozen United States geographic areas. To assign participants to cohorts, the prospective study relied on clinical history that participants themselves reported in a screening survey and a study questionnaire. ImmuneRACE Cohort 3 recovered participants were defined by two consecutive negative NP/OP PCR tests, healthcare professional clearance, or symptom resolution. In the prospective study, mobile phlebotomists collected whole blood, serum and a nasopharyngeal or oropharyngeal swab from each participant. Participants in the prospective study had the option to provide additional blood draws and questionnaires over a roughly 2-month period. Before DNA extraction, prospective study blood samples were shipped either frozen or at room temperature.

The immunoSEQ Assay, a bias-controlled multiplex PCR, was used to amplify TCRbeta CDR3 regions from genomic DNA. The study's processing was this. The number of nucleated cells in each sample was estimated from the amplification of reference gene primers within the assay. To quantify the absolute abundance of each unique TCRbeta CDR3 rearrangement, sequence reads were collapsed and filtered. For each sample, productive Simpson clonality was calculated by taking the square root of Simpson's diversity index across productive rearrangements. The table was pulled from immuneACCESS by TCRdb, which kept in-frame rearrangements only. Such tables lose some clones; where checked, under half of the loss comes from unresolved V genes, and the rest has no known cause. D and trimming come from the DNA, and the V and J calls and clone size come from that table. The sample table shows about 48,000 clones, and 86% are seen once. The leading ten clones occupy approximately 3% of the sample.

As concerns this clone: Its antigen target is currently unknown. No clone much larger than this one lies a single base away; base qualities are absent.

Source material: PBMCs or T cells enriched from blood (not recorded which). The source is a woman in her fifties or sixties who had recovered from COVID-19. The chain was built from TRBV11-2 and TRBJ2-5; the junction holds 10 bases that match TRBD2. This receptor has the CDR3 CASSFPSGSQETQYF. The nucleotide sequence is given as TGTGCCAGCAGCTTTCCTAGCGGGAGCCAAGAGACCCAGTACTTC.